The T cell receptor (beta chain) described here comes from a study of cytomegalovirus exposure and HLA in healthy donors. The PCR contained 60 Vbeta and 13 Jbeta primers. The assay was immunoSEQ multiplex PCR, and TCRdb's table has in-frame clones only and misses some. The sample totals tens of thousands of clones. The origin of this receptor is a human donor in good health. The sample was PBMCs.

The CDR3 nucleotides read TGCGCCAGCAGAGGAGGACAGGGGGGCACCGGGGAGCTGTTTTTT. It specifies CASRGGQGGTGELFF. The chain combines TRBV5-1 with TRBJ2-2; 10 nucleotides line up with TRBD1. V was pared by 5 bases and J by 4 bases, with 5 bases of the junction left unmatched. The germline gives CDR1 SGHRS, CDR2 YFSETQ. The CDR3 sequence is 15 residues long.